Sequencing of this TCR beta chain was carried out in a study of human T cells and chemical hapten exposure. Study information: 2% DPC applied to a 2 cm by 2 cm arm area sensitized donors.

Regarding time point: patch test 3, about 24 weeks after DPC sensitization. This sample's treatment: therapeutic diphenylcyclopropenone sensitization with weekly scalp DPC. Overall study findings and caveats: Controls had significantly fewer large CDR3 similarity clusters than were formed by expanded TCRs. The number of TCRs above 1 in 1000 frequency did not change after DPC sensitization.

TCRdb used MiXCR to reprocess the RACE reads, holding one entry per CDR3 protein. The data show 150,000 to 200,000 distinct CDR3 sequences, roughly 25% seen once. The CDR3 totals 13 residues. CDR1 is SGHTA and CDR2 is FQGNSA in the germline V gene. V lost 1 base to trimming and J lost 4 bases, with 8 bases between them. Regarding this clonotype: Its specificity is not known.

The clonotype was recovered from a woman between 18 and 29 years old with alopecia areata. Some clones in this sample may be carry-over from other donors' samples. The sequencing here drew on whole blood, taken in connection with sensitization to the hapten diphenylcyclopropenone (DPC). This sequence joins TRBV7-2 and TRBJ2-7, with D uncertain. CDR3 sequence: CASSLGPQYEQYF. CDR3 sequence (DNA): TGTGCCAGCAGCTTAGGCCCCCAATACGAGCAGTACTTC.